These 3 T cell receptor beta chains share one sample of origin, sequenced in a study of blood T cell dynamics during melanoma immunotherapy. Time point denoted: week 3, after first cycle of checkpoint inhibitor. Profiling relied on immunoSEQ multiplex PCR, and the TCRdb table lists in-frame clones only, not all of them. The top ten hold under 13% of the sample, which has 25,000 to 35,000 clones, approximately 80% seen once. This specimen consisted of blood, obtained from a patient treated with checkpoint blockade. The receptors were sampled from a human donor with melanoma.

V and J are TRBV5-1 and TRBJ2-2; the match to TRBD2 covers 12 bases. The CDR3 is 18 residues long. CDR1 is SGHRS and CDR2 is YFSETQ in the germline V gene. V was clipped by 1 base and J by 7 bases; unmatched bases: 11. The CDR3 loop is CASSLPPPSGGASGELFF. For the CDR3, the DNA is TGCGCCAGCAGCTTGCCCCCCCCTAGCGGGGGGGCTAGCGGGGAGCTGTTTTTT. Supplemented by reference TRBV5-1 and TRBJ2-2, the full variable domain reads KAGVTQTPRYLIKTRGQQVTLSCSPISGHRSVSWYQQTPGQGLQFLFEYFSETQRNKGNFPGRFSGRQFSNSRSEMNVSTLELGDSALYLCASSLPPPSGGASGELFFGEGSRLTVL.

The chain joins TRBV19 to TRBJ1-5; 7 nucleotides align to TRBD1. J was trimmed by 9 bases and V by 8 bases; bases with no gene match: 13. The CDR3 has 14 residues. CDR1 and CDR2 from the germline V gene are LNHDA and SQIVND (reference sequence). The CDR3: CASGSGQVTSPQHF. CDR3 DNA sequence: TGTGCCAGTGGTTCAGGACAGGTTACGTCGCCCCAGCATTTT.

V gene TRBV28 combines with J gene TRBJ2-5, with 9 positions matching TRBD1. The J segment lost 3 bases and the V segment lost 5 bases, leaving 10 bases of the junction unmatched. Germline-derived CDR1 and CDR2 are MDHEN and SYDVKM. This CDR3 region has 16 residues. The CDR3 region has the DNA TGTGCCAGCAGTCCTCTGGGGACAGGGCGCAAAGAGACCCAGTACTTC. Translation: CASSPLGTGRKETQYF. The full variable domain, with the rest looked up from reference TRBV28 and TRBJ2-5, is DVKVTQSSRYLVKRTGEKVFLECVQDMDHENMFWYRQDPGLGLRLIYFSYDVKMKEKGDIPEGYSVSREKKERFSLILESASTNQTSMYLCASSPLGTGRKETQYFGPGTRLLVL.